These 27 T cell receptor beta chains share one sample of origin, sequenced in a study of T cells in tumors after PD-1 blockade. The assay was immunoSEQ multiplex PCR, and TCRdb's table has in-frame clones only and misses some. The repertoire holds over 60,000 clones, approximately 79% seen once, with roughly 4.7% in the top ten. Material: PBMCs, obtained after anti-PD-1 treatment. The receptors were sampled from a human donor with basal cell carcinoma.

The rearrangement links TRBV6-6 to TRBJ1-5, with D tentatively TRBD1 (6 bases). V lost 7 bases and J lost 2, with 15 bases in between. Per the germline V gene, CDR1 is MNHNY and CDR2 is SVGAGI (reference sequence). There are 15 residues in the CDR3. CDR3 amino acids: CASKPDYRGNQPQHF. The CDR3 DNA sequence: TGTGCCAGCAAACCCGATTACAGGGGCAATCAGCCCCAGCATTTT.

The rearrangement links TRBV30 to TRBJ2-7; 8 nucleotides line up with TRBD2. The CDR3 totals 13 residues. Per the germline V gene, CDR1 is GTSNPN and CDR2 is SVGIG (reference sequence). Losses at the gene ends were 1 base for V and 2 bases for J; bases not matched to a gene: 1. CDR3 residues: CAWSGRGAYEQYF. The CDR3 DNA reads TGTGCCTGGAGTGGGCGGGGGGCCTACGAGCAGTACTTC.

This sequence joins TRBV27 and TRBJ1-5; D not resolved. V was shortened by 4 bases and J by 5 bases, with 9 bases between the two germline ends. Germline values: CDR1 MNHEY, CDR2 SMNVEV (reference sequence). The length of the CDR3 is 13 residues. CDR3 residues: CASSSYHDQPQHF. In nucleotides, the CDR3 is TGTGCCAGCAGTTCCTACCACGATCAGCCCCAGCATTTT.

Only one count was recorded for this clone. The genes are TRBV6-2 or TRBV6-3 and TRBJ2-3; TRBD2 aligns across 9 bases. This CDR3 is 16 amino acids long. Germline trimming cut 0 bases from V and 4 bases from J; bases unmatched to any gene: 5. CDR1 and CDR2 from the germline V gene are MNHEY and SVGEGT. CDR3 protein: CASSYSAGGRPDTQYF. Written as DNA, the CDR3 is TGTGCCAGCAGTTACTCTGCGGGGGGGCGACCAGATACGCAGTATTTT.

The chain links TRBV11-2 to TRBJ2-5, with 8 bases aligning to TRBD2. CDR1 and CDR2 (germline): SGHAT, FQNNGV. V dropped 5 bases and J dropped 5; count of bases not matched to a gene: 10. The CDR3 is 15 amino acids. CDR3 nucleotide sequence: TGTGCCAGCAGCGAGGCGGGGGGCGCGAGGGAGACCCAGTACTTC. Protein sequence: CASSEAGGARETQYF.

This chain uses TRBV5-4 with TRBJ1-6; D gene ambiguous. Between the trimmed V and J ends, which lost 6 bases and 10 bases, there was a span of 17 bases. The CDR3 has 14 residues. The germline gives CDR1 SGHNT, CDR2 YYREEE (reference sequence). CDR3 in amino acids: CASTVEGRGSPLHF. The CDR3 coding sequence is TGTGCCAGCACCGTGGAGGGTAGAGGGTCACCCCTCCACTTT.

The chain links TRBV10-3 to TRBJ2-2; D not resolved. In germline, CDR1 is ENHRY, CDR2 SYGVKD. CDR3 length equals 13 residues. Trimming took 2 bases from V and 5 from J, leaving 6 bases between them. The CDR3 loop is CAISEGRTGELFF. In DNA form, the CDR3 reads TGTGCCATCAGTGAGGGGCGAACCGGGGAGCTGTTTTTT.

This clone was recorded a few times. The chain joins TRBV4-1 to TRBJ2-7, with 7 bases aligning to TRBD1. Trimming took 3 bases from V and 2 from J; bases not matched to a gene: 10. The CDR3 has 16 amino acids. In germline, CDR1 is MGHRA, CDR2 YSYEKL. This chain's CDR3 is CASSQRLDRDPYEQYF. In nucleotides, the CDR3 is TGCGCCAGCAGCCAGAGATTAGACAGGGACCCCTACGAGCAGTACTTC.

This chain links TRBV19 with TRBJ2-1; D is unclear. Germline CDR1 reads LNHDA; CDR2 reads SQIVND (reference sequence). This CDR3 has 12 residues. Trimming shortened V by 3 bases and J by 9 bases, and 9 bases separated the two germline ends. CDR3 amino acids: CASSMGSTEQFF. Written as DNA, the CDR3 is TGTGCCAGTAGTATGGGGTCTACTGAGCAGTTCTTC.

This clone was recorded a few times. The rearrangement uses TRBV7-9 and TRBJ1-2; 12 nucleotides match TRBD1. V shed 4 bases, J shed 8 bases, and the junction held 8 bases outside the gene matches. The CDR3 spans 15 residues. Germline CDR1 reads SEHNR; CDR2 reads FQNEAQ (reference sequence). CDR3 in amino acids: CASSSSGQGASGYTF. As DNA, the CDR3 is TGTGCCAGCAGCTCCTCGGGACAGGGGGCGTCGGGCTACACCTTC.

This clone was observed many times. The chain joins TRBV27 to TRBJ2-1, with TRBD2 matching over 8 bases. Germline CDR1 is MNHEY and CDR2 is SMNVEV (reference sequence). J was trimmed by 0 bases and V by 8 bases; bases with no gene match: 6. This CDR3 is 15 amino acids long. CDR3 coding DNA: TGTGCCAGCGGCACCGGGGGGGCCTCCTACAATGAGCAGTTCTTC. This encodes CASGTGGASYNEQFF.

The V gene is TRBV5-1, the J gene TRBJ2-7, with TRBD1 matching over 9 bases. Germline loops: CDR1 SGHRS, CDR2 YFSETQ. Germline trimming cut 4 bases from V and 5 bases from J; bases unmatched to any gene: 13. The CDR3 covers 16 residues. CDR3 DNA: TGCGCCAGCAGCCCATTAACCGGGACAGGGTCCAACGAGCAGTACTTC. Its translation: CASSPLTGTGSNEQYF.

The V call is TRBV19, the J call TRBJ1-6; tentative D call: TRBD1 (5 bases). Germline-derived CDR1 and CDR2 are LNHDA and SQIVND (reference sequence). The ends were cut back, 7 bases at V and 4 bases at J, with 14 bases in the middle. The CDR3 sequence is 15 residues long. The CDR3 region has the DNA TGTGCCAGTACTCAGGGTTACTTTTATAATTCACCCCTCCACTTT. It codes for CASTQGYFYNSPLHF.

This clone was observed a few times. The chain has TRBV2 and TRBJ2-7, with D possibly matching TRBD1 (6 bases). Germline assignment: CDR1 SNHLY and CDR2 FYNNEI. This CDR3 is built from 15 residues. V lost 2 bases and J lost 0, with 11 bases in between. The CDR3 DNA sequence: TGTGCCAGCAGTGAATTACCAGGGGACTCCTACGAGCAGTACTTC. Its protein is CASSELPGDSYEQYF.

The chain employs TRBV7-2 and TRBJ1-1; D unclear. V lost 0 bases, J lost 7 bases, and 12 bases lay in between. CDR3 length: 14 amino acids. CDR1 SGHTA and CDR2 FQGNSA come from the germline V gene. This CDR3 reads CASSLAKGGNEAFF. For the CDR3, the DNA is TGTGCCAGCAGCTTAGCAAAAGGAGGGAATGAAGCTTTCTTT.

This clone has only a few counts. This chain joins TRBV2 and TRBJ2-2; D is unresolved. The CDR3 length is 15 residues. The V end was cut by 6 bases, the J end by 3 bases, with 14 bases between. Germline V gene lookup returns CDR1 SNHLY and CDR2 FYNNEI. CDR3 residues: CASRVRLIDTGELFF. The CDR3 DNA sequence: TGTGCCAGCAGGGTGAGGTTAATTGACACCGGGGAGCTGTTTTTT.

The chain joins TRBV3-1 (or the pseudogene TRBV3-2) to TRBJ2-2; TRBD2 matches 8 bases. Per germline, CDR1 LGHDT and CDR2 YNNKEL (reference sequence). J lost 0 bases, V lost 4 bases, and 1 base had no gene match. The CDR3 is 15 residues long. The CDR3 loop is CASSLGGANTGELFF. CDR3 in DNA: TGTGCCAGCAGCCTCGGGGGGGCGAACACCGGGGAGCTGTTTTTT.

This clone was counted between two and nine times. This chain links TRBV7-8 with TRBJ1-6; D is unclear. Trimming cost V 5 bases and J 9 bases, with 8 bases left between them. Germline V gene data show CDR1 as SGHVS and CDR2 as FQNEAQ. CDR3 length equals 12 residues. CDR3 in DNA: TGTGCCAGCAGCCGGACGGGTTCACCCCTCCACTTT. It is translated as CASSRTGSPLHF.

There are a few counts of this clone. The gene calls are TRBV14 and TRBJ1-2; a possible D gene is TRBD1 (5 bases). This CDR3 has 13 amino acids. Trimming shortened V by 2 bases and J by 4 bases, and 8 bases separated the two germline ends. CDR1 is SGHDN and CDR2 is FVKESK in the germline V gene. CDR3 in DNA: TGTGCCAGCAGCCAACAGGGTCTCTATGGCTACACCTTC. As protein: CASSQQGLYGYTF.

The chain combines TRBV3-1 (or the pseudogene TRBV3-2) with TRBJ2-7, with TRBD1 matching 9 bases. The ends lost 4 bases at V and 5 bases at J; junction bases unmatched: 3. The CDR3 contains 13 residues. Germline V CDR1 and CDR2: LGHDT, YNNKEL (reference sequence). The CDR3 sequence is CASSRTGDHEQYF. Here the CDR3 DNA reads TGTGCCAGCAGCCGGACAGGGGACCACGAGCAGTACTTC.

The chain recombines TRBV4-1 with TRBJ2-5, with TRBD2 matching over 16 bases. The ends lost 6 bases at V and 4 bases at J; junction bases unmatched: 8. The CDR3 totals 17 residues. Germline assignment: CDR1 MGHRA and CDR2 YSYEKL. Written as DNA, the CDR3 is TGCGCCAGCAGAGGGACTAGCGGGGGGGTGGGGTCAGAGACCCAGTACTTC. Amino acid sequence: CASRGTSGGVGSETQYF.

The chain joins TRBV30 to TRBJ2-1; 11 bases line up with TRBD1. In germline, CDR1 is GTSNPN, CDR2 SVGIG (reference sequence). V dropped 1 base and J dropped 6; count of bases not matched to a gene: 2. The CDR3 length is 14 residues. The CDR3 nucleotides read TGTGCCTGGAGTGGGGACAGGGGGTTCAATGAGCAGTTCTTC. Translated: CAWSGDRGFNEQFF.

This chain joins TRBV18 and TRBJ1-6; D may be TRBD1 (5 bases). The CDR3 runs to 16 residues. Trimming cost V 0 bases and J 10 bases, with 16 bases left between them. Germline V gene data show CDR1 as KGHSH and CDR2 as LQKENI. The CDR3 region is CASSPPAAGPGSPLHF. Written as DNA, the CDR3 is TGTGCCAGCTCACCACCGGCCGCGGGACCCGGGTCACCCCTCCACTTT. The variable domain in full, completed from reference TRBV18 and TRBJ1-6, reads NAGVMQNPRHLVRRRGQEARLRCSPMKGHSHVYWYRQLPEEGLKFMVYLQKENIIDESGMPKERFSAEFPKEGPSILRIQQVVRGDSAAYFCASSPPAAGPGSPLHFGNGTRLTVT.

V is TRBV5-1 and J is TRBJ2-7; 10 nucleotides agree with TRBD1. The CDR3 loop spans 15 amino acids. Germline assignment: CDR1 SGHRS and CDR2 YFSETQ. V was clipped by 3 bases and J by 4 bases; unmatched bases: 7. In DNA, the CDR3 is TGCGCCAGCAGCTGGGCCGGGACAGGGGCGTACGAGCAGTACTTC. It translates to CASSWAGTGAYEQYF.

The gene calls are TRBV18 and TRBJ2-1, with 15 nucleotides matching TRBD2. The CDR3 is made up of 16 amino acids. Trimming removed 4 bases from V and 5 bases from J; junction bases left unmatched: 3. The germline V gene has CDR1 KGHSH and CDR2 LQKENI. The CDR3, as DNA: TGTGCCAGCTCACGCAGGACTAGCGGGGGGGACAATGAGCAGTTCTTC. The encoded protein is CASSRRTSGGDNEQFF. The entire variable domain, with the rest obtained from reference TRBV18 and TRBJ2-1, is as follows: NAGVMQNPRHLVRRRGQEARLRCSPMKGHSHVYWYRQLPEEGLKFMVYLQKENIIDESGMPKERFSAEFPKEGPSILRIQQVVRGDSAAYFCASSRRTSGGDNEQFFGPGTRLTVL.

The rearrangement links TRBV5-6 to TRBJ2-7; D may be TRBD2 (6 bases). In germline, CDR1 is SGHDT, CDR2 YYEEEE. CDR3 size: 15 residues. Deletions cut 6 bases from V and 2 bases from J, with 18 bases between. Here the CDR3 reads CASTPLSGGAYEQYF. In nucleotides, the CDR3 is TGTGCCAGCACCCCGTTGTCCGGGGGTGCCTACGAGCAGTACTTC. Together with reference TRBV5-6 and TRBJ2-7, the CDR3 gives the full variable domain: DAGVTQSPTHLIKTRGQQVTLRCSPKSGHDTVSWYQQALGQGPQFIFQYYEEEERQRGNFPDRFSGHQFPNYSSELNVNALLLGDSALYLCASTPLSGGAYEQYFGPGTRLTVT.

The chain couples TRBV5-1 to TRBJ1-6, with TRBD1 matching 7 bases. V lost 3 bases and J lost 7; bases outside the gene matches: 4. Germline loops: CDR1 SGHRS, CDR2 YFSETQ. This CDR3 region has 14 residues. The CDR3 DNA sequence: TGCGCCAGCAGCTCCATACAGGGGAATTCACCCCTCCACTTT. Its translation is CASSSIQGNSPLHF.